This T cell receptor (beta chain) was captured in a study of T cells expressing NK-cell markers. Whole-study context: The eight sequenced donors comprised seven who were HCMV-seropositive and one who was seronegative.

TCRdb derives one entry per CDR3 protein from the 5' RACE reads, leaving out DNA. The sample table sets out a few hundred thousand distinct CDR3 sequences. The CDR3 is 15 amino acids. Germline V CDR1 and CDR2: DFQATT, SNEGSKA (reference sequence). The sample comprised blood T cells: a sorted CD56 or NKG2C T cell subset, CD4+ or CD8+ T cells, or bulk PBMC T cells (not recorded which). This rearrangement joins TRBV20-1 to TRBJ1-3; TCRdb's D call of TRBD1 is untestable without DNA. The origin of this receptor is a young man in good health. This CDR3 reads CSARDSGISGNTIYF.